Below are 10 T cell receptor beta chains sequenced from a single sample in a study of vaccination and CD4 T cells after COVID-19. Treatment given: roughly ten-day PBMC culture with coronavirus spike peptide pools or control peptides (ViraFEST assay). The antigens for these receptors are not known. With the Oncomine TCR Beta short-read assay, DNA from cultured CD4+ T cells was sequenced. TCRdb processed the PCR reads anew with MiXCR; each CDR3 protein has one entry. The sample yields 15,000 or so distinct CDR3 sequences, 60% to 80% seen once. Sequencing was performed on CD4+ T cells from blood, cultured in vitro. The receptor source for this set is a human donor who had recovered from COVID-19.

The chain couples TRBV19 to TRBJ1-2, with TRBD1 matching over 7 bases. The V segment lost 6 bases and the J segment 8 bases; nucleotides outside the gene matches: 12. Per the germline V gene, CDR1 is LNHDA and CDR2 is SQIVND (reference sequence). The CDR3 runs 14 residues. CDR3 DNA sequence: TGTGCCAGTAGCCCACCCCCGACAGGGACCGGCTACACCTTC. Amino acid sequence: CASSPPPTGTGYTF.

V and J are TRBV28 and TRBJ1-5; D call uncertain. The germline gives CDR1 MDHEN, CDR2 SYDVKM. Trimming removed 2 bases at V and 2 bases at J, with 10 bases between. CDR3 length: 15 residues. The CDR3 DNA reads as TGTGCCAGCAGTTTACGGGGTAGTGGCAATCAGCCCCAGCATTTT. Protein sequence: CASSLRGSGNQPQHF.

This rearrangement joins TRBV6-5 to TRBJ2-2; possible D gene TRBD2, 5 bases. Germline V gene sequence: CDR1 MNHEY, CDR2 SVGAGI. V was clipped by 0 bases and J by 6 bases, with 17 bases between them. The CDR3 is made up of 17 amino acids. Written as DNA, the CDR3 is TGTGCCAGCAGTTACTCGTCTAGCTTCATCATGTCCGGGGAGCTGTTTTTT. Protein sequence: CASSYSSSFIMSGELFF.

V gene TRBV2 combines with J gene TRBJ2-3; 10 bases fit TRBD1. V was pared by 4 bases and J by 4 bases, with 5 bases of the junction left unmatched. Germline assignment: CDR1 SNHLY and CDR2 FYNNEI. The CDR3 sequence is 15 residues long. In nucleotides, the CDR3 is TGTGCCAGCAGTGGGGACAGGGGTGGCGCAGATACGCAGTATTTT. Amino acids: CASSGDRGGADTQYF.

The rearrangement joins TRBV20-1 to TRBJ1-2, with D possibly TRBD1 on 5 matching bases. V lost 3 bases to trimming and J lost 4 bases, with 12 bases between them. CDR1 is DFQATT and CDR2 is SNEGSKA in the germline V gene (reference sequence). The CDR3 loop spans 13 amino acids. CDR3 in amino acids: CSARGGTAYGYTF. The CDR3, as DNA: TGCAGTGCTAGGGGGGGGACGGCCTATGGCTACACCTTC.

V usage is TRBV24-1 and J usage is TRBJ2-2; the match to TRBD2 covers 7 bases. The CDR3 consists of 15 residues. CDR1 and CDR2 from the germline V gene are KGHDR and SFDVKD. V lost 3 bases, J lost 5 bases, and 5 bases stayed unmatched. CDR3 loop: CATSDSREGTGELFF. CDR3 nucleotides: TGTGCCACCAGTGATAGCAGGGAGGGGACCGGGGAGCTGTTTTTT.

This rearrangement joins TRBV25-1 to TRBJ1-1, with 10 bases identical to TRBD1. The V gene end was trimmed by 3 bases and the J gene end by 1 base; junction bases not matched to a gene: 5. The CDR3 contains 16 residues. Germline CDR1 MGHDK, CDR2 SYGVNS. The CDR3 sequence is CASSDPWDRGNTEAFF. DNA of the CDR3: TGTGCCAGCAGTGATCCCTGGGACAGGGGGAACACTGAAGCTTTCTTT.

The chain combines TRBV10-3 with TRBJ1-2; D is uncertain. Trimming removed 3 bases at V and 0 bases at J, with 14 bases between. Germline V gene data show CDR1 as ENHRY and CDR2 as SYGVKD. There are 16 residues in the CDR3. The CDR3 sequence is CAISDTNRAPNYGYTF. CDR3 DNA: TGTGCCATCAGTGATACTAATAGGGCGCCTAACTATGGCTACACCTTC.

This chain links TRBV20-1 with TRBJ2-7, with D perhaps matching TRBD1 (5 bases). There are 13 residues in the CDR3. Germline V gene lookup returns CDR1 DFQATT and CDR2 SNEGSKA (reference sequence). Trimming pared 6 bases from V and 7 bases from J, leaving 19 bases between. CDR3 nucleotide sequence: TGCAGTGCCATAGACAGCCCCGTGGCTGAGCAGTACTTC. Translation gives CSAIDSPVAEQYF.

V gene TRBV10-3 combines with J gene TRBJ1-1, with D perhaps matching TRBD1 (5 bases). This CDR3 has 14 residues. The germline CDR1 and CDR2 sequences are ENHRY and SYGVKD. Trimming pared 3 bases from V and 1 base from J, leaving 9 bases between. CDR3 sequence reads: CAISDRAGNTEAFF. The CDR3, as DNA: TGTGCCATCAGTGACAGGGCTGGGAACACTGAAGCTTTCTTT.